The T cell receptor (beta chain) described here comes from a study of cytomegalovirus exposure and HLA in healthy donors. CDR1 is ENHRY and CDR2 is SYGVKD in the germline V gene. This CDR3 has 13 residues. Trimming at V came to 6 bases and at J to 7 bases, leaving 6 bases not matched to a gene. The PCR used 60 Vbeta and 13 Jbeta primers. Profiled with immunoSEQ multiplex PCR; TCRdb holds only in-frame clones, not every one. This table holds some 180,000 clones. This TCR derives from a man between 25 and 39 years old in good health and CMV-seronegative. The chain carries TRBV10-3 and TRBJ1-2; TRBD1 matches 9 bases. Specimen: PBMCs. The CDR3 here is CAIRRTGELGYTF. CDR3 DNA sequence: TGTGCCATCAGACGGACAGGGGAACTTGGCTACACCTTC.